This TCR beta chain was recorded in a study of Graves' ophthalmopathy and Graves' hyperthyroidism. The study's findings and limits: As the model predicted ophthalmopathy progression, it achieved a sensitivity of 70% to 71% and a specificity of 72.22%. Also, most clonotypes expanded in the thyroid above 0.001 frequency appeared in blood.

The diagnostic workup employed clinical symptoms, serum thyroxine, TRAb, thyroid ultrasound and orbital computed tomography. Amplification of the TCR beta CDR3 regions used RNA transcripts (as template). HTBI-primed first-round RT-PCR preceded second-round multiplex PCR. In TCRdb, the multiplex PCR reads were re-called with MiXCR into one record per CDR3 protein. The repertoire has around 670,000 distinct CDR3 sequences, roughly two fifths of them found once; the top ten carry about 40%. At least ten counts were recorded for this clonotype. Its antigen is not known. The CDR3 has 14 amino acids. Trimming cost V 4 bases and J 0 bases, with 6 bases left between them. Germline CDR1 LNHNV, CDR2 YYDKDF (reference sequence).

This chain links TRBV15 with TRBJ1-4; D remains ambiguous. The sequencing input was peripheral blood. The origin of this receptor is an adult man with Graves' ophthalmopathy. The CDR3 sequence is CATSISATNEKLFF. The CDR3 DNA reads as TGTGCCACCAGCATCAGTGCAACTAATGAAAAACTGTTTTTT.